A single sample is the source of the 8 T cell receptor beta chains below, sequenced in a study of spatial heterogeneity in lung cancer. TCRdb fed the 5' RACE reads into MiXCR, producing one record per CDR3 protein. This table has 30,000 to 50,000 distinct CDR3 sequences, roughly 6% appearing once. The time point is: sample taken at primary tumor resection. Sequencing covered unsorted whole RNA taken from tumor, nontumor lung or frozen PBMC. The specimen was PBMCs, collected at surgery. These receptors were taken from a male donor with early-stage non-small cell lung cancer.

This clonotype was seen a few times. The chain uses TRBV28 and TRBJ1-5; D is perhaps TRBD1 (6 bases). This CDR3 has 14 amino acids. Trimming shortened V by 3 bases and J by 6 bases, and 12 bases separated the two germline ends. Looked up from germline, CDR1 is MDHEN and CDR2 is SYDVKM. CDR3 sequence reads: CASSFPTRGQPQHF. The CDR3 DNA reads as TGTGCCAGCAGTTTTCCGACCAGGGGTCAGCCCCAGCATTTT. The full variable domain, its missing parts supplied by reference TRBV28 and TRBJ1-5, is DVKVTQSSRYLVKRTGEKVFLECVQDMDHENMFWYRQDPGLGLRLIYFSYDVKMKEKGDIPEGYSVSREKKERFSLILESASTNQTSMYLCASSFPTRGQPQHFGDGTRLSIL.

The V gene is TRBV3-1, the J gene TRBJ2-1; D is ambiguous. Trimming pared 2 bases from V and 0 bases from J, leaving 14 bases between. CDR1 LGHDT and CDR2 YNNKEL come from the germline V gene (reference sequence). The CDR3 is 17 residues long. CDR3 in DNA: TGTGCCAGCAGCCAACTCGGCAGATGGGGCTCCTACAATGAGCAGTTCTTC. Its translation: CASSQLGRWGSYNEQFF.

The CDR3 is CASSLTGPGANVLTF. Written as DNA, the CDR3 is TGTGCCAGCAGCCTGACAGGGCCGGGGGCCAACGTCCTGACTTTC. This rearrangement joins TRBV28 to TRBJ2-6, with 7 nucleotides matching TRBD1. This CDR3 has 15 amino acids. The germline gives CDR1 MDHEN, CDR2 SYDVKM. J lost 4 bases, V lost 6 bases, and 6 bases had no gene match.

This clonotype has just a few counts. The V call is TRBV2, the J call TRBJ1-3; a possible D gene is TRBD1 (6 bases). The CDR3 loop spans 15 amino acids. Germline CDR1 and CDR2: SNHLY and FYNNEI. With 4 bases removed from V and 1 base from J, the gap between germline ends came to 11 bases. The CDR3 DNA reads as TGTGCCAGCAGTGTTTCAGGGGAATCTGGAAACACCATATATTTT. The encoded protein is CASSVSGESGNTIYF.

The chain links TRBV7-2 to TRBJ1-2; a weak D match, TRBD1 (5 bases). CDR3 length: 13 amino acids. Trimming stripped 5 bases from V and 8 bases from J, with 15 bases between. Germline CDR1 and CDR2: SGHTA and FQGNSA. DNA of the CDR3: TGTGCCAGCAGCCCAGGGTCCGGGGGAGGCTACACCTTC. Its protein product is CASSPGSGGGYTF.

This clonotype was found many times. The V call is TRBV15, the J call TRBJ2-5, with D perhaps matching TRBD2 (7 bases). This CDR3 is 16 amino acids long. The germline gives CDR1 LNHNV, CDR2 YYDKDF (reference sequence). The V end lost 0 bases, the J end lost 7 bases, and 18 bases lay between the germline ends. The CDR3 DNA reads as TGTGCCACCAGCAGAGATCTGGGGGGGCCGAGATGGACCCAGTACTTC. This translates into CATSRDLGGPRWTQYF.

This clonotype was picked up many times. The chain couples TRBV2 to TRBJ2-3; D remains ambiguous. Trimming shortened V by 6 bases and J by 6 bases, and 7 bases separated the two germline ends. Germline V gene sequence: CDR1 SNHLY, CDR2 FYNNEI. This CDR3 is built from 11 residues. CDR3 residues: CASSPRDTQYF. The CDR3 DNA sequence: TGTGCCAGCAGCCCCCGGGATACGCAGTATTTT.

This clonotype came up many times. This chain links TRBV5-1 with TRBJ1-6; D is undetermined. Germline loops: CDR1 SGHRS, CDR2 YFSETQ. Trimming removed 0 bases at V and 12 bases at J, with 10 bases between. This CDR3 has 13 residues. The CDR3 loop reads CASSLDLSRPLHF. CDR3 in DNA: TGCGCCAGCAGCTTGGATTTAAGTCGACCCCTCCACTTT.